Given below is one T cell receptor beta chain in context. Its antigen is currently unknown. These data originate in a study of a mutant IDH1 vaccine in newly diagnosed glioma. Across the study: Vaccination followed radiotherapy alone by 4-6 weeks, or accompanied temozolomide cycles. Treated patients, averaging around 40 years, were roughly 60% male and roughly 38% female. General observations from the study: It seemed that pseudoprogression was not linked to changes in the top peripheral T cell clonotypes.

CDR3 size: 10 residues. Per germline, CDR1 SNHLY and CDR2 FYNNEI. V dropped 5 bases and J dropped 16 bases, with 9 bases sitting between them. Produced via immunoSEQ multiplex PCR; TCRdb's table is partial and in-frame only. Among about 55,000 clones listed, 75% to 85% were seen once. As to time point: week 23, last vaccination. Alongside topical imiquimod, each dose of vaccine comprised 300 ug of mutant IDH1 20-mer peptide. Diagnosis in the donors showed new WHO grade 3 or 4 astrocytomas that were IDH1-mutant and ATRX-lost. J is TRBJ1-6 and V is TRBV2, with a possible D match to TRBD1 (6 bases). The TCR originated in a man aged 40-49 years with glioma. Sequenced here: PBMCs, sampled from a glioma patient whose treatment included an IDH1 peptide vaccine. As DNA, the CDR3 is TGTGCCAGCAGTCGACAGGTTCTCCACTTT. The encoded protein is CASSRQVLHF.